The next 20 T cell receptor beta chains were all read from a single sample in a study of blood T cell repertoires in COVID-19 (TCRdb year 2020). The library was obtained by the immunoSEQ multiplex PCR assay. Entries here come from immuneACCESS through TCRdb and include only in-frame sequences with V and J called. Some clones fail to appear in such tables; in the studies checked, an unresolved V gene covers under half of the shortfall, and the cause of the remainder is unknown. This sample gives hundreds of thousands of clones in total; roughly 88% of them show up just once. Together, the top ten hold 1.4% of the sample. Sequences were obtained from peripheral blood. Receptor source: a woman aged 25 to 39 with active or convalescent COVID-19.

The chain links TRBV18 to TRBJ1-1; 7 bases fit TRBD1. This CDR3 has 17 residues. Germline V lookup: CDR1 KGHSH, CDR2 LQKENI. The V segment lost 3 bases and the J segment 3 bases; nucleotides outside the gene matches: 13. The CDR3 region has the DNA TGTGCCAGCTCACCCAACGACAGGGAAGGATTTGACACTGAAGCTTTCTTT. Translation: CASSPNDREGFDTEAFF.

The V call is TRBV5-4, the J call TRBJ2-1; 10 bases map to TRBD2. Trimming at V came to 2 bases and at J to 5 bases, leaving 7 bases not matched to a gene. CDR1 SGHNT and CDR2 YYREEE come from the germline V gene (reference sequence). The CDR3 runs 16 residues. The CDR3 nucleotides read TGTGCCAGCAGCTTAGCGGGACTAGCGAGGAACAATGAGCAGTTCTTC. Protein sequence: CASSLAGLARNNEQFF.

This chain links TRBV5-1 with TRBJ2-7; the match to TRBD1 covers 8 bases. There are 14 residues in the CDR3. J lost 5 bases, V lost 4 bases, and 8 bases had no gene match. The V gene's germline CDR1 is SGHRS and CDR2 YFSETQ. DNA of the CDR3: TGCGCCAGCAGCGAAGGACAGGGATTCGACGAGCAGTACTTC. Its protein is CASSEGQGFDEQYF.

The chain uses TRBV19 and TRBJ1-1; D unresolved. The CDR3 is 16 residues long. The germline V gene encodes CDR1 LNHDA and CDR2 SQIVND (reference sequence). Trimming took off 1 base at V and 0 bases at J, with 12 bases between the two ends. The CDR3 bases are TGTGCCAGTAGTATAGGCCTCAGGAGGGTGAACACTGAAGCTTTCTTT. Its protein product is CASSIGLRRVNTEAFF.

V is TRBV5-1 and J is TRBJ1-2; D not certain. CDR1 SGHRS and CDR2 YFSETQ come from the germline V gene. The CDR3 covers 13 residues. Trimming shortened V by 6 bases and J by 0 bases, and 9 bases separated the two germline ends. In DNA, the CDR3 is TGCGCCAGCAAAGAGGCCGCTAACTATGGCTACACCTTC. Translating it yields CASKEAANYGYTF. The entire variable domain, with the rest obtained from reference TRBV5-1 and TRBJ1-2, is as follows: KAGVTQTPRYLIKTRGQQVTLSCSPISGHRSVSWYQQTPGQGLQFLFEYFSETQRNKGNFPGRFSGRQFSNSRSEMNVSTLELGDSALYLCASKEAANYGYTFGSGTRLTVV.

The chain links TRBV29-1 to TRBJ1-2; 7 bases fit TRBD1. The CDR3 is made up of 13 amino acids. From germline, CDR1 is SQVTM and CDR2 ANQGSEA. Germline trimming cut 6 bases from V and 1 base from J; bases unmatched to any gene: 5. The CDR3 nucleotides read TGCAGCGTCAGACAGGGAATTAACTATGGCTACACCTTC. Amino acid sequence: CSVRQGINYGYTF.

CDR3 sequence reads: CSVEGQGPGNTIYF. The CDR3 DNA reads as TGCAGCGTTGAAGGACAGGGACCTGGAAACACCATATATTTT. The chain is built from TRBV29-1 and TRBJ1-3; 7 bases are a match to TRBD1. Looked up from germline, CDR1 is SQVTM and CDR2 is ANQGSEA. CDR3 length equals 14 residues. The V and J ends lost 1 base and 2 bases, in that order; junction bases with no gene match: 2.

V usage is TRBV7-2 and J usage is TRBJ2-2, with 11 bases fitting TRBD1. Germline V gene sequence: CDR1 SGHTA, CDR2 FQGNSA. V was pared by 5 bases and J by 7 bases, with 12 bases of the junction left unmatched. This CDR3 is 17 amino acids long. The CDR3 DNA sequence: TGTGCCAGCAGCCAAGACTGGACAGGGGGCTGGGGCGGGGAGCTGTTTTTT. Amino acid sequence: CASSQDWTGGWGGELFF.

The rearrangement links TRBV28 to TRBJ1-2; D call uncertain. Germline V gene data show CDR1 as MDHEN and CDR2 as SYDVKM. Trimming removed 7 bases at V and 4 bases at J, with 19 bases between. This CDR3 comprises 15 residues. CDR3 amino acids: CASTVYGIGGYGYTF. The DNA for the CDR3 is TGTGCCAGCACCGTTTACGGGATCGGTGGCTATGGCTACACCTTC.

The gene calls are TRBV29-1 and TRBJ1-1; D gene unclear. The CDR3 consists of 10 residues. Germline assignment: CDR1 SQVTM and CDR2 ANQGSEA. V dropped 7 bases and J dropped 7 bases, with 10 bases sitting between them. CDR3 residues: CSAGGGEAFF. The CDR3 DNA reads TGCAGCGCCGGAGGCGGTGAAGCTTTCTTT.

This clone was counted once. The V call is TRBV7-8, the J call TRBJ2-5; TRBD1 agrees at 9 bases. Germline values: CDR1 SGHVS, CDR2 FQNEAQ. This CDR3 contains 15 residues. V lost 3 bases, J lost 1 base, and 3 bases stayed unmatched. The CDR3 reads CASSFDRGFQETQYF. The CDR3, as DNA: TGTGCCAGCAGCTTTGACAGGGGGTTCCAAGAGACCCAGTACTTC.

The V call is TRBV6-5, the J call TRBJ1-2; D is possibly TRBD1 (5 bases). This CDR3 is built from 14 residues. Germline V gives CDR1 MNHEY, CDR2 SVGAGI. V was shortened by 5 bases and J by 0 bases, with 10 bases between the two germline ends. The CDR3 DNA reads TGTGCCAGCAGTAAGGGGCGTTCTAACTATGGCTACACCTTC. Amino acid sequence: CASSKGRSNYGYTF.

V is TRBV18 and J is TRBJ1-5; the match to TRBD1 covers 7 bases. Germline V gene data show CDR1 as KGHSH and CDR2 as LQKENI. The CDR3 is 12 amino acids. V dropped 5 bases and J dropped 11; count of bases not matched to a gene: 6. Here the CDR3 DNA reads TGTGCCAGCTCAGTACAGGGGTCGGCCCAGCATTTT. It codes for CASSVQGSAQHF.

This clone turned up a few times. The V gene is TRBV2, the J gene TRBJ1-2, with a possible D match to TRBD1 (6 bases). The germline V gene encodes CDR1 SNHLY and CDR2 FYNNEI. This CDR3 is 16 amino acids long. V was trimmed by 3 bases and J by 4 bases, leaving 18 bases between them. As DNA, the CDR3 is TGTGCCAGCAGTGATGGGGGGGGCCTGCCCTCCTATGGCTACACCTTC. This sequence encodes CASSDGGGLPSYGYTF.

The CDR3 DNA is TGTGCCAGCAGCTCTAGACAGTTCTATGGCTACACCTTC. It translates to CASSSRQFYGYTF. V usage is TRBV4-2 and J usage is TRBJ1-2; D may be TRBD1 (5 bases). The germline gives CDR1 LGHNA, CDR2 YNFKEQ. V lost 5 bases to trimming and J lost 4 bases, with 11 bases between them. CDR3 length: 13 residues.

Here the CDR3 DNA reads TGCGCCAGCAGCTTGAAGGCGGCTAGCGGGAATTACGAGCAGTACTTC. Its translation is CASSLKAASGNYEQYF. The chain recombines TRBV5-1 with TRBJ2-7; 9 positions match TRBD2. V was clipped by 1 base and J by 4 bases; unmatched bases: 9. CDR1 SGHRS and CDR2 YFSETQ come from the germline V gene. The CDR3 length is 16 residues.

This CDR3 reads CATSRGGGYGYTF. DNA of the CDR3: TGTGCCACCAGCAGAGGGGGAGGCTATGGCTACACCTTC. This chain uses TRBV15 with TRBJ1-2, with D unclear. This CDR3 region has 13 residues. Germline V gene lookup returns CDR1 LNHNV and CDR2 YYDKDF (reference sequence). Trimming shortened V by 1 base and J by 4 bases, and 7 bases separated the two germline ends.

The V and J genes are TRBV27 and TRBJ2-4; no firm D call. Germline V CDR1 and CDR2: MNHEY, SMNVEV (reference sequence). V was shortened by 4 bases and J by 0 bases, with 13 bases between the two germline ends. CDR3 length: 16 amino acids. The CDR3 nucleotides are TGTGCCAGCAGTTCGGTAACAGACCTAGCCAAAAACATTCAGTACTTC. Amino acids: CASSSVTDLAKNIQYF.

This clone appeared a single time. This rearrangement joins TRBV5-1 to TRBJ1-4; 7 positions agree with TRBD1. CDR3 length: 15 residues. Germline CDR1 and CDR2: SGHRS and YFSETQ. The V gene end was trimmed by 4 bases and the J gene end by 2 bases; junction bases not matched to a gene: 5. The CDR3 is CASSLSGGTNEKLFF. CDR3 coding DNA: TGCGCCAGCAGCCTATCAGGGGGGACTAATGAAAAACTGTTTTTT.

The V and J genes are TRBV3-1 (or the pseudogene TRBV3-2) and TRBJ2-7; 8 bases map to TRBD1. V lost 4 bases, J lost 4 bases, and 6 bases stayed unmatched. Looked up from germline, CDR1 is LGHDT and CDR2 is YNNKEL (reference sequence). The CDR3 is 14 residues long. The CDR3 DNA is TGTGCCAGCAGCCTCACAGGGGGACAATACGAGCAGTACTTC. Protein sequence: CASSLTGGQYEQYF.